This T cell receptor beta chain was profiled in a study of T cells in Graves' hyperthyroidism and ophthalmopathy. Study-level background: The blood sample was taken at first diagnosis, before treatment began. Whole-study findings and limits: The model's output predicted ophthalmopathy at a median of around 7 months prior to onset.

The authors took PBMCs from 9.5 to 10 ml fresh peripheral blood. What was amplified from RNA transcripts were TCR beta CDR3 regions. RT-PCR in the first round (using the HTBI primer set) targeted the TCR CDR3. TCRdb analysed the multiplex PCR reads with MiXCR anew, one entry per CDR3 protein. This table holds 300,000 to 400,000 distinct CDR3 sequences, approximately 18% found once. This clonotype has only a few counts. Its antigen is currently unknown. Trimming took off 0 bases at V and 4 bases at J, with 18 bases between the two ends. The CDR3 has 17 amino acids. Germline loops: CDR1 SGDLS, CDR2 YYNGEE.

J is TRBJ2-3 and V is TRBV9; D is perhaps TRBD2 (7 bases). This clonotype originated in a woman between 45 and 60 years old with Graves' hyperthyroidism. Specimen: blood. The CDR3 coding sequence is TGTGCCAGCAGCGTAGAGGGGGGTCGGGACTACTCAGATACGCAGTATTTT. Its protein is CASSVEGGRDYSDTQYF.